These T cell receptor beta chains were read from a single sample in a study of blood T cell repertoires in COVID-19. Here immunoSEQ multiplex PCR was the method, and the copy in TCRdb shows in-frame clones only, minus some. Of about 260,000 clones listed, about 88% are singletons. The sequenced sample consisted of peripheral blood. These receptors all stem from a woman in her sixties or seventies with COVID-19, enrolled during active disease. CDR3s include the opening cysteine and the closing phenylalanine or tryptophan. The D gene is left open where the match is weak. Clone sizes are given selectively: once, few, many, or a class where the clone is expanded.

D gene: .; CDR3 length: 15; J gene: TRBJ2-3; V gene: TRBV9; clone size: .; CDR3 protein: CASSGIGGAADTQYF; CDR3 DNA: TGTGCCAGCAGCGGCATTGGGGGGGCGGCAGATACGCAGTATTTT
D gene: TRBD1; CDR3 length: 14; J gene: TRBJ1-6; V gene: TRBV2; clone size: .; CDR3 protein: CASSSGTVNSPLHF; CDR3 DNA: TGTGCCAGCAGTTCCGGGACAGTGAATTCACCCCTCCACTTT
D gene: .; CDR3 length: 15; J gene: TRBJ2-7; V gene: TRBV18; clone size: .; CDR3 protein: CASSPHTEQGYEQYF; CDR3 DNA: TGTGCCAGCTCACCCCACACAGAACAGGGCTACGAGCAGTACTTC
D gene: .; CDR3 length: 15; J gene: TRBJ1-2; V gene: TRBV5-1; clone size: .; CDR3 protein: CASSLVQGPSYGYTF; CDR3 DNA: TGCGCCAGCAGCTTGGTCCAGGGGCCTAGCTATGGCTACACCTTC
D gene: TRBD2; CDR3 length: 14; J gene: TRBJ2-1; V gene: TRBV27; clone size: .; CDR3 protein: CASSWRESYNEQFF; CDR3 DNA: TGTGCCAGCAGTTGGCGGGAGTCCTACAATGAGCAGTTCTTC
D gene: TRBD2; CDR3 length: 15; J gene: TRBJ2-2; V gene: TRBV7-3; clone size: .; CDR3 protein: CASSLLAANTGELFF; CDR3 DNA: TGTGCCAGCAGCTTACTAGCGGCAAACACCGGGGAGCTGTTTTTT
D gene: .; CDR3 length: 15; J gene: TRBJ2-5; V gene: TRBV21-1; clone size: .; CDR3 protein: CASSPEKLREETQYF; CDR3 DNA: TGTGCCAGCAGCCCGGAGAAGTTGCGGGAAGAGACCCAGTACTTC
D gene: TRBD2; CDR3 length: 16; J gene: TRBJ2-7; V gene: TRBV28; clone size: .; CDR3 protein: CASSLSGRAYVYEQYF; CDR3 DNA: TGTGCCAGCAGTTTGAGTGGGAGGGCCTATGTTTACGAGCAGTACTTC
D gene: .; CDR3 length: 14; J gene: TRBJ1-2; V gene: TRBV5-1; clone size: .; CDR3 protein: CASSLGQAISGYTF; CDR3 DNA: TGCGCCAGCAGCTTGGGGCAGGCGATAAGTGGCTACACCTTC
D gene: .; CDR3 length: 12; J gene: TRBJ2-5; V gene: TRBV2; clone size: few; CDR3 protein: CASSSSQETQYF; CDR3 DNA: TGTGCCAGCAGTTCATCCCAAGAGACCCAGTACTTC
D gene: .; CDR3 length: 13; J gene: TRBJ1-5; V gene: TRBV29-1; clone size: .; CDR3 protein: CSVGGAGNQPQHF; CDR3 DNA: TGCAGCGTTGGGGGCGCCGGCAATCAGCCCCAGCATTTT
D gene: .; CDR3 length: 17; J gene: TRBJ1-5; V gene: TRBV7-8; clone size: .; CDR3 protein: CASSQSRQSYSNQPQHF; CDR3 DNA: TGTGCCAGCAGCCAAAGTCGACAGTCTTATAGCAATCAGCCCCAGCATTTT
D gene: .; CDR3 length: 12; J gene: TRBJ1-6; V gene: TRBV7-8; clone size: .; CDR3 protein: CATGVSDSPLHF; CDR3 DNA: TGTGCCACCGGGGTTTCAGATTCACCCCTCCACTTT
D gene: TRBD2; CDR3 length: 14; J gene: TRBJ2-7; V gene: TRBV5-4; clone size: .; CDR3 protein: CASSFAGVANEQYF; CDR3 DNA: TGTGCCAGCAGCTTCGCGGGAGTGGCCAACGAGCAGTACTTC
D gene: .; CDR3 length: 23; J gene: TRBJ1-6; V gene: TRBV28; clone size: .; CDR3 protein: CASKTKLADRAGGKSSYNSPLHF; CDR3 DNA: TGTGCCAGCAAAACCAAACTGGCTGATCGGGCGGGGGGAAAGAGCTCCTATAATTCACCCCTCCACTTT
D gene: TRBD2; CDR3 length: 15; J gene: TRBJ2-5; V gene: TRBV7-6; clone size: .; CDR3 protein: CASSLVRGSGETQYF; CDR3 DNA: TGTGCCAGCAGCTTAGTGCGGGGGTCTGGGGAGACCCAGTACTTC
D gene: .; CDR3 length: 13; J gene: TRBJ2-3; V gene: TRBV15; clone size: few; CDR3 protein: CATGGNLGDTQYF; CDR3 DNA: TGTGCCACCGGCGGGAACCTAGGAGATACGCAGTATTTT
D gene: .; CDR3 length: 17; J gene: TRBJ1-1; V gene: TRBV6-2/TRBV6-3; clone size: .; CDR3 protein: CASSYGAYVGQNTEAFF; CDR3 DNA: TGTGCCAGCAGTTACGGGGCGTATGTGGGCCAGAACACTGAAGCTTTCTTT
D gene: .; CDR3 length: 16; J gene: TRBJ1-1; V gene: TRBV7-9; clone size: .; CDR3 protein: CASSFPRGGSNTEAFF; CDR3 DNA: TGTGCCAGCAGCTTCCCGCGGGGGGGTTCGAACACTGAAGCTTTCTTT
D gene: TRBD2; CDR3 length: 13; J gene: TRBJ2-5; V gene: TRBV5-1; clone size: .; CDR3 protein: CASSSLGGETQYF; CDR3 DNA: TGCGCCAGCAGCTCCTTGGGGGGGGAGACCCAGTACTTC
D gene: .; CDR3 length: 13; J gene: TRBJ1-2; V gene: TRBV15; clone size: .; CDR3 protein: CATSRGRNYGYTF; CDR3 DNA: TGTGCCACCAGCAGAGGCAGGAACTATGGCTACACCTTC
D gene: TRBD2; CDR3 length: 13; J gene: TRBJ2-7; V gene: TRBV5-1; clone size: .; CDR3 protein: CASSFTSAVEQYF; CDR3 DNA: TGCGCCAGCAGCTTCACTAGCGCAGTCGAGCAGTACTTC
D gene: .; CDR3 length: 15; J gene: TRBJ2-1; V gene: TRBV7-3; clone size: .; CDR3 protein: CASSLTGASYNEQFF; CDR3 DNA: TGTGCCAGCAGCTTAACGGGGGCGTCCTACAATGAGCAGTTCTTC
D gene: .; CDR3 length: 15; J gene: TRBJ1-3; V gene: TRBV19; clone size: .; CDR3 protein: CASSYLGSSGNTIYF; CDR3 DNA: TGTGCCAGTAGTTATCTAGGGAGCTCTGGAAACACCATATATTTT
D gene: TRBD1; CDR3 length: 17; J gene: TRBJ1-4; V gene: TRBV18; clone size: .; CDR3 protein: CASSPPQAGGIREKLFF; CDR3 DNA: TGTGCCAGCTCACCGCCCCAGGCAGGGGGCATACGTGAAAAACTGTTTTTT
D gene: TRBD1; CDR3 length: 15; J gene: TRBJ1-2; V gene: TRBV28; clone size: .; CDR3 protein: CASSGGAGGHYGYTF; CDR3 DNA: TGTGCCAGCAGTGGAGGGGCAGGGGGCCACTATGGCTACACCTTC
D gene: TRBD2; CDR3 length: 16; J gene: TRBJ2-2; V gene: TRBV5-4; clone size: .; CDR3 protein: CASSLDWTSGSGELFF; CDR3 DNA: TGTGCCAGCAGCTTGGATTGGACTAGCGGGTCCGGGGAGCTGTTTTTT
D gene: TRBD1; CDR3 length: 16; J gene: TRBJ2-5; V gene: TRBV7-6; clone size: .; CDR3 protein: CASSLADRAPVETQYF; CDR3 DNA: TGTGCCAGCAGCTTAGCGGACAGGGCTCCTGTGGAGACCCAGTACTTC
D gene: TRBD2; CDR3 length: 18; J gene: TRBJ2-1; V gene: TRBV4-2; clone size: few; CDR3 protein: CASSRAGFLAGEGNEQFF; CDR3 DNA: TGTGCCAGCAGCCGAGCCGGGTTCCTAGCGGGAGAAGGTAATGAGCAGTTCTTC
D gene: .; CDR3 length: 17; J gene: TRBJ2-1; V gene: TRBV18; clone size: .; CDR3 protein: CASSPPITVPSYNEQFF; CDR3 DNA: TGTGCCAGCTCACCCCCGATAACAGTACCCTCCTACAATGAGCAGTTCTTC
D gene: TRBD1; CDR3 length: 16; J gene: TRBJ1-3; V gene: TRBV7-2; clone size: .; CDR3 protein: CASSETGGVSGNTIYF; CDR3 DNA: TGTGCCAGCAGCGAGACAGGGGGAGTCTCTGGAAACACCATATATTTT
D gene: TRBD1; CDR3 length: 14; J gene: TRBJ1-5; V gene: TRBV3-1/TRBV3-2; clone size: .; CDR3 protein: CASSRDSSNQPQHF; CDR3 DNA: TGTGCCAGCAGCCGGGACAGTAGCAATCAGCCCCAGCATTTT
D gene: .; CDR3 length: 16; J gene: TRBJ2-7; V gene: TRBV19; clone size: .; CDR3 protein: CASSLAGTRSRYEQYF; CDR3 DNA: TGTGCCAGTAGTCTCGCCGGGACACGGTCGCGCTACGAGCAGTACTTC
D gene: .; CDR3 length: 14; J gene: TRBJ2-5; V gene: TRBV21-1; clone size: .; CDR3 protein: CAREWDTGRETQYF; CDR3 DNA: TGTGCCAGAGAGTGGGACACGGGAAGGGAGACCCAGTACTTC
D gene: TRBD1; CDR3 length: 19; J gene: TRBJ1-5; V gene: TRBV9; clone size: .; CDR3 protein: CASRQKNECQGAFGQPQHF; CDR3 DNA: TGTGCCAGCAGACAAAAGAACGAATGCCAGGGGGCGTTTGGTCAGCCCCAGCATTTT
D gene: .; CDR3 length: 16; J gene: TRBJ2-2; V gene: TRBV28; clone size: .; CDR3 protein: CASSLPPDSYTGELFF; CDR3 DNA: TGTGCCAGCAGTTTGCCCCCCGACAGCTACACCGGGGAGCTGTTTTTT
D gene: .; CDR3 length: 16; J gene: TRBJ2-6; V gene: TRBV5-1; clone size: .; CDR3 protein: CASTPGQREGANVLTF; CDR3 DNA: TGCGCCAGCACCCCCGGACAGCGGGAAGGGGCCAACGTCCTGACTTTC
D gene: .; CDR3 length: 15; J gene: TRBJ1-3; V gene: TRBV5-1; clone size: .; CDR3 protein: CASSLARGSGNTIYF; CDR3 DNA: TGCGCCAGCAGCTTGGCCAGGGGCTCTGGAAACACCATATATTTT
D gene: .; CDR3 length: 16; J gene: TRBJ2-1; V gene: TRBV29-1; clone size: .; CDR3 protein: CSVERGTIGVYNEQFF; CDR3 DNA: TGCAGCGTTGAAAGGGGGACGATCGGGGTTTACAATGAGCAGTTCTTC
D gene: .; CDR3 length: 15; J gene: TRBJ1-5; V gene: TRBV5-6; clone size: few; CDR3 protein: CASSLGGHSNQPQHF; CDR3 DNA: TGTGCCAGCAGCTTGGGGGGCCATAGCAATCAGCCCCAGCATTTT
D gene: .; CDR3 length: 14; J gene: TRBJ2-7; V gene: TRBV5-1; clone size: .; CDR3 protein: CASSLAGSVYEQYF; CDR3 DNA: TGCGCCAGCAGCTTAGCCGGGAGTGTCTACGAGCAGTACTTC
D gene: TRBD1; CDR3 length: 14; J gene: TRBJ2-7; V gene: TRBV30; clone size: once; CDR3 protein: CAWSKGTDVHEQYF; CDR3 DNA: TGTGCCTGGAGTAAAGGGACAGATGTCCACGAGCAGTACTTC
D gene: .; CDR3 length: 15; J gene: TRBJ1-5; V gene: TRBV14; clone size: .; CDR3 protein: CASSQAGMGNQPQHF; CDR3 DNA: TGTGCCAGCAGCCAGGCAGGCATGGGCAATCAGCCCCAGCATTTT
D gene: .; CDR3 length: 14; J gene: TRBJ1-2; V gene: TRBV7-9; clone size: .; CDR3 protein: CASSINSRNYGYTF; CDR3 DNA: TGTGCCAGCAGCATCAATTCGCGAAACTATGGCTACACCTTC
D gene: TRBD1; CDR3 length: 15; J gene: TRBJ2-7; V gene: TRBV28; clone size: .; CDR3 protein: CASSSTGGRSLWQYF; CDR3 DNA: TGTGCCAGCAGTTCAACAGGGGGGAGAAGTCTATGGCAGTACTTC
D gene: TRBD1; CDR3 length: 15; J gene: TRBJ1-5; V gene: TRBV19; clone size: .; CDR3 protein: CASSWTGEGNQPQHF; CDR3 DNA: TGTGCCAGTAGCTGGACAGGGGAAGGGAATCAGCCCCAGCATTTT
D gene: TRBD1; CDR3 length: 13; J gene: TRBJ2-5; V gene: TRBV6-5; clone size: .; CDR3 protein: CASSRGQGETQYF; CDR3 DNA: TGTGCCAGCAGCCGAGGACAGGGGGAGACCCAGTACTTC
D gene: .; CDR3 length: 17; J gene: TRBJ1-2; V gene: TRBV4-1; clone size: .; CDR3 protein: CASSQDPQWEQRGGYTF; CDR3 DNA: TGCGCCAGCAGCCAAGACCCTCAATGGGAACAACGCGGGGGCTACACCTTC
D gene: .; CDR3 length: 11; J gene: TRBJ2-1; V gene: TRBV28; clone size: .; CDR3 protein: CASTVHNEQFF; CDR3 DNA: TGTGCCAGCACCGTCCACAATGAGCAGTTCTTC
D gene: TRBD1; CDR3 length: 14; J gene: TRBJ2-5; V gene: TRBV28; clone size: .; CDR3 protein: CASNRRTGEETQYF; CDR3 DNA: TGTGCCAGCAACAGAAGGACAGGGGAGGAGACCCAGTACTTC
D gene: .; CDR3 length: 15; J gene: TRBJ2-3; V gene: TRBV30; clone size: many; CDR3 protein: CAWSVRTGGADTQYF; CDR3 DNA: TGTGCCTGGAGTGTACGGACAGGAGGGGCAGATACGCAGTATTTT
D gene: .; CDR3 length: 16; J gene: TRBJ2-2; V gene: TRBV3-1/TRBV3-2; clone size: once; CDR3 protein: CASSQTRSRNTGELFF; CDR3 DNA: TGTGCCAGCAGCCAAACCCGTAGTAGGAACACCGGGGAGCTGTTTTTT
D gene: TRBD2; CDR3 length: 16; J gene: TRBJ2-7; V gene: TRBV5-4; clone size: .; CDR3 protein: CASSSPRGGSLYEQYF; CDR3 DNA: TGTGCTAGCAGCTCCCCCCGGGGCGGGAGTCTCTACGAGCAGTACTTC